What follows are 24 T cell receptor beta chains derived from one specimen sequenced in a study of blood T cell repertoires in COVID-19. Generated by immunoSEQ multiplex PCR, the TCRdb table keeps only in-frame clones and is missing some. The sample yields a few hundred thousand clones, about nine tenths seen once. Sequencing was done on a sample of peripheral blood. The origin of the receptors is a man in his fifties or sixties with active or convalescent COVID-19.

V usage is TRBV5-1 and J usage is TRBJ1-2; 10 bases align to TRBD1. Germline V gene lookup returns CDR1 SGHRS and CDR2 YFSETQ. CDR3 size: 14 residues. The ends lost 4 bases at V and 3 bases at J; junction bases unmatched: 3. The CDR3: CASSQGQGYYGYTF. The CDR3 DNA reads as TGCGCCAGCAGCCAGGGACAGGGGTACTATGGCTACACCTTC. The variable domain in full, completed from reference TRBV5-1 and TRBJ1-2, reads KAGVTQTPRYLIKTRGQQVTLSCSPISGHRSVSWYQQTPGQGLQFLFEYFSETQRNKGNFPGRFSGRQFSNSRSEMNVSTLELGDSALYLCASSQGQGYYGYTFGSGTRLTVV.

The chain uses TRBV9 and TRBJ1-4, with 8 bases fitting TRBD1. Losses at the gene ends were 7 bases for V and 6 bases for J; bases not matched to a gene: 17. Germline lookup yields CDR1 SGDLS and CDR2 YYNGEE. This CDR3 is built from 17 residues. CDR3 in DNA: TGTGCCAGCTCCACTCAGGGGGCGTTAGGAAGGGATGAAAAACTGTTTTTT. Residues: CASSTQGALGRDEKLFF.

Regarding this clone: This specimen includes other DNA sequences encoding the same CDR3. The V and J genes are TRBV7-8 and TRBJ1-2; TRBD1 aligns across 8 bases. The junction had 5 bases not matched to a gene; V was cut back by 5 bases and J by 3 bases. There are 14 residues in the CDR3. CDR1 and CDR2 from the germline V gene are SGHVS and FQNEAQ. The CDR3 spells CASSLGQGDYGYTF. The CDR3 DNA sequence: TGTGCCAGCAGCCTCGGACAGGGCGACTATGGCTACACCTTC.

This chain links TRBV7-2 with TRBJ2-7; D uncertain. CDR3 length: 14 amino acids. CDR1 SGHTA and CDR2 FQGNSA come from the germline V gene. The ends were cut back, 5 bases at V and 1 base at J, with 12 bases in the middle. CDR3 sequence reads: CASSGVPGSYEQYF. DNA for the CDR3: TGTGCCAGCAGCGGAGTACCTGGTTCCTACGAGCAGTACTTC.

The V and J genes are TRBV7-6 and TRBJ2-7, with D perhaps matching TRBD1 (5 bases). The V and J ends lost 2 bases and 4 bases respectively, with 12 bases between them. The CDR3 is made up of 14 amino acids. Germline values: CDR1 SGHVS, CDR2 FNYEAQ. The DNA of the CDR3 is TGTGCCAGCAGCTTAAGGGCAGGGTTTTACGAGCAGTACTTC. Encoded protein: CASSLRAGFYEQYF.

This chain uses TRBV18 with TRBJ1-5; D not certain. The CDR3 sequence is 12 residues long. From germline, CDR1 is KGHSH and CDR2 LQKENI. V lost 4 bases to trimming and J lost 7 bases, with 8 bases between them. Written as DNA, the CDR3 is TGTGCCAGCTCACTCCCTACCCAGCCCCAGCATTTT. Encoded protein: CASSLPTQPQHF.

For this clone: The same CDR3 can be traced to other DNA sequences in this sample. V is TRBV11-2 and J is TRBJ1-2, with 11 positions matching TRBD1. The CDR3 is made up of 13 amino acids. V lost 5 bases to trimming and J lost 5 bases; unmatched junction nucleotides: 1. The germline CDR1 and CDR2 sequences are SGHAT and FQNNGV. CDR3 nucleotide sequence: TGTGCCAGCAGCCGGGACAGGGGGTATGGCTACACCTTC. Protein sequence: CASSRDRGYGYTF.

The rearrangement joins TRBV5-1 to TRBJ2-7; D uncertain. V lost 2 bases and J 2 bases, leaving 11 bases between the germline ends. The CDR3 has 14 residues. Germline assignment: CDR1 SGHRS and CDR2 YFSETQ. CDR3 region: CASSFSDMAYEQYF. The CDR3 DNA reads as TGCGCCAGCAGCTTTAGTGATATGGCCTACGAGCAGTACTTC.

This chain uses TRBV23-1 with TRBJ2-4; weak D call: TRBD1 (5 bases). TRBV23-1 is treated as an ORF (open reading frame) with a function not yet certain. Trimming pared 2 bases from V and 1 base from J, leaving 12 bases between. The CDR3 totals 16 residues. The CDR3 bases are TGCGCCAGCAGTCAACCCAGGGTGACGGCCAAAAACATTCAGTACTTC. It codes for CASSQPRVTAKNIQYF.

This chain links TRBV5-6 with TRBJ1-3, with D possibly matching TRBD1 (6 bases). There are 16 residues in the CDR3. V lost 4 bases to trimming and J lost 0 bases, with 14 bases between them. The germline V gene encodes CDR1 SGHDT and CDR2 YYEEEE. CDR3 loop: CASSLTGTPSGNTIYF. CDR3 bases: TGTGCCAGCAGCCTTACCGGGACACCCTCTGGAAACACCATATATTTT.

The chain has TRBV7-9 and TRBJ2-1; D might be TRBD2 (5 bases). The CDR3 covers 13 residues. V dropped 1 base and J dropped 5 bases, with 6 bases sitting between them. The V gene's germline CDR1 is SEHNR and CDR2 FQNEAQ (reference sequence). CDR3 bases: TGTGCCAGCAGCTTAGTCGGGAACAATGAGCAGTTCTTC. Translated, it gives CASSLVGNNEQFF.

V usage is TRBV7-2 and J usage is TRBJ1-1; D is perhaps TRBD1 (5 bases). The germline CDR1 and CDR2 sequences are SGHTA and FQGNSA. The CDR3 is 15 amino acids. V lost 1 base and J 5 bases, leaving 14 bases between the germline ends. This CDR3 is CASSLVLTGGTEAFF. Here the CDR3 DNA reads TGTGCCAGCAGCTTAGTATTAACGGGGGGGACTGAAGCTTTCTTT.

The genes are TRBV7-3 and TRBJ2-7, with 8 positions matching TRBD1. After removal of 3 bases from V and 3 bases from J, the junction contained 13 bases not matched to a gene. The V gene's germline CDR1 is SGHTA and CDR2 FQGTGA. The CDR3 runs to 17 residues. The CDR3 DNA is TGTGCCAGCAGCTTTAGGTCGCCGAACAGGGGGGTCTACGAGCAGTACTTC. Translated, it gives CASSFRSPNRGVYEQYF. The full variable domain, with the rest looked up from reference TRBV7-3 and TRBJ2-7, is GAGVSQTPSNKVTEKGKYVELRCDPISGHTALYWYRQSLGQGPEFLIYFQGTGAADDSGLPNDRFFAVRPEGSVSTLKIQRTERGDSAVYLCASSFRSPNRGVYEQYFGPGTRLTVT.

The V gene is TRBV7-9, the J gene TRBJ2-1, with D uncertain. The V gene lost 5 bases and the J gene lost 0 bases, with 8 bases spanning the gap. Germline CDR1 SEHNR, CDR2 FQNEAQ (reference sequence). CDR3 length equals 14 residues. CDR3 protein: CASSPMSSYNEQFF. CDR3 coding DNA: TGTGCCAGCAGCCCAATGAGCTCCTACAATGAGCAGTTCTTC.

The chain recombines TRBV6-5 with TRBJ1-3; unclear D gene. Trimming took off 0 bases at V and 4 bases at J, with 10 bases between the two ends. Looked up from germline, CDR1 is MNHEY and CDR2 is SVGAGI. The CDR3 extends over 15 amino acids. The CDR3 is CASSYSRGSGNTIYF. CDR3 coding DNA: TGTGCCAGCAGTTACTCGCGGGGATCGGGAAACACCATATATTTT.

This clone was detected a few times. The chain employs TRBV5-8 and TRBJ1-4; TRBD1 matches at 7 bases. The CDR3 covers 15 residues. Germline loops: CDR1 SGHTS, CDR2 YDEGEE. Unmatched junction bases numbered 4, after V lost 0 bases and J lost 5 bases. DNA of the CDR3: TGTGCCAGCAGCTTGGATGGGACAGCAAATGAAAAACTGTTTTTT. Amino acids: CASSLDGTANEKLFF.

The V gene is TRBV6-5, the J gene TRBJ1-1; 7 bases match TRBD1. CDR3 length: 14 residues. The junction had 3 bases not matched to a gene; V was cut back by 5 bases and J by 0 bases. Germline V CDR1 and CDR2: MNHEY, SVGAGI. This CDR3 reads CASSRQGVNTEAFF. CDR3 in DNA: TGTGCCAGCAGTAGACAGGGCGTGAACACTGAAGCTTTCTTT.

The gene calls are TRBV28 and TRBJ2-1, with 9 bases lining up with TRBD1. The V gene's germline CDR1 is MDHEN and CDR2 SYDVKM. CDR3 size: 17 residues. The trim removed 2 bases at V and 3 bases at J, leaving 8 bases unmatched. Here the CDR3 reads CASSLMGQGVYYNEQFF. CDR3 sequence (DNA): TGTGCCAGCAGTTTAATGGGACAGGGAGTTTACTACAATGAGCAGTTCTTC.

The CDR3 sequence is CASSSRTPKNTEAFF. The CDR3 DNA is TGTGCCAGCTCATCTCGGACACCTAAGAACACTGAAGCTTTCTTT. The gene calls are TRBV18 and TRBJ1-1, with TRBD1 as a possible D gene (5 bases). V lost 5 bases and J lost 1, with 14 bases in between. There are 15 residues in the CDR3. Per the germline V gene, CDR1 is KGHSH and CDR2 is LQKENI.

The chain employs TRBV5-1 and TRBJ2-3, with 7 bases that match TRBD2. The V gene's germline CDR1 is SGHRS and CDR2 YFSETQ. CDR3 length equals 16 residues. J lost 1 base, V lost 0 bases, and 5 bases had no gene match. The CDR3 loop reads CASSLGLAEGTDTQYF. CDR3 in DNA: TGCGCCAGCAGCTTGGGGCTAGCGGAGGGCACAGATACGCAGTATTTT.

The chain links TRBV5-1 to TRBJ2-2, with D perhaps matching TRBD2 (6 bases). V was trimmed by 0 bases and J by 0 bases, leaving 15 bases between them. From germline, CDR1 is SGHRS and CDR2 YFSETQ. The CDR3 runs to 18 residues. DNA of the CDR3: TGCGCCAGCAGCTTGGGGGGCTTAGCGGTAACGAACACCGGGGAGCTGTTTTTT. It is translated as CASSLGGLAVTNTGELFF.

V and J are TRBV18 and TRBJ1-3; D is uncertain. V dropped 1 base and J dropped 4 bases, with 11 bases sitting between them. CDR3 length equals 15 residues. Germline V gives CDR1 KGHSH, CDR2 LQKENI. CDR3 loop: CASSPRPGQGNTIYF. The CDR3 DNA reads TGTGCCAGCTCACCACGGCCAGGCCAGGGAAACACCATATATTTT.

The rearrangement uses TRBV19 and TRBJ1-4; D is ambiguous. There are 14 residues in the CDR3. V lost 9 bases to trimming and J lost 0 bases, with 11 bases between them. Germline V lookup: CDR1 LNHDA, CDR2 SQIVND (reference sequence). The DNA of the CDR3 is TGTGCCAGCGCAGCGACTACAACTAATGAAAAACTGTTTTTT. Its protein product is CASAATTTNEKLFF.

This clone showed up just a few times. The chain combines TRBV15 with TRBJ2-7, with D maybe TRBD1 (6 bases). The length of the CDR3 is 13 residues. Per germline, CDR1 LNHNV and CDR2 YYDKDF (reference sequence). Trimming cost V 3 bases and J 0 bases, with 6 bases left between them. The CDR3 sequence is CATSRDSSYEQYF. The CDR3, as DNA: TGTGCCACCAGCAGGGACAGCTCCTACGAGCAGTACTTC.